A selection of T cell receptor beta chains follows, all from one sample in a study of T cell changes during pregnancy in multiple sclerosis. The method was immunoSEQ multiplex PCR; TCRdb's version includes in-frame clones alone and lacks a portion of them. The data contain over 30,000 clones, roughly nine tenths of them singletons. Sample: CD8+ T cells from peripheral blood mononuclear cells, taken in the third trimester of pregnancy. The origin of the receptors is a female donor with multiple sclerosis, enrolled in a pregnancy study. Each CDR3 is given with its conserved first and last residue. D genes are given only for firm matches. The size field is filled for only some rows; it gives once, few, many or a size class.

CDR3 DNA	CDR3 protein	D gene	clone size	V gene	J gene
TGCGCCAGCAGCCAAGAATTGGGACTTCTACTTGGGGAGCTGTTTTTT	CASSQELGLLLGELFF	-	-	TRBV4-1	TRBJ2-2
TGCGCCAGCAGTGAGTCTCGGTCCGGGGGGCAGGAGCAGTTCTTC	CASSESRSGGQEQFF	-	-	TRBV10-1	TRBJ2-1
TGTGCCTGGAGTGTAGGGGGCCACAACGAGCAGTACTTC	CAWSVGGHNEQYF	TRBD1	-	TRBV30	TRBJ2-7
TGTGCCAGCAGCCAGGCCCGGGCAGGGCGCATGAACACTGAAGCTTTCTTT	CASSQARAGRMNTEAFF	-	-	TRBV4-2	TRBJ1-1
TGTGCCAGCAGGGGAGGGCGTTCCTCTGGAAACACCATATATTTT	CASRGGRSSGNTIYF	-	-	TRBV28	TRBJ1-3
TGTGCCAGCAGCGCCAGACAGGGGGGGGACACCGGGGAGCTGTTTTTT	CASSARQGGDTGELFF	TRBD1	once	TRBV9	TRBJ2-2
TGTGCCAGCAGTGAAGAGGGACAGGGTGGCGCAGAGACCCAGTACTTC	CASSEEGQGGAETQYF	TRBD1	-	TRBV2	TRBJ2-5
TGTGCCAGCAGCCATCGGACAGGTCAAGAGACCCAGTACTTC	CASSHRTGQETQYF	TRBD1	-	TRBV7-9	TRBJ2-5
TGTGCCAGCAGCTTACGGATAGGGAGTGACGAGCAGTACTTC	CASSLRIGSDEQYF	-	-	TRBV7-6	TRBJ2-7
TGTGCCAGCAGCTTAACTAGCGGGAGTGGGTACGAGCAGTACTTC	CASSLTSGSGYEQYF	TRBD2	-	TRBV5-6	TRBJ2-7
TGTGCCAGCAGCGCGAGATCGGGGGGGCCCGGAGAGACCCAGTACTTC	CASSARSGGPGETQYF	TRBD2	-	TRBV9	TRBJ2-5
TGTGCCAGCAGAGGGGTAGTCACTGAAGCTTTCTTT	CASRGVVTEAFF	-	few	TRBV27	TRBJ1-1
TGTGCCAGCAGCACGAACTTGAACTTTCAAATTTACGAGCAGTACTTC	CASSTNLNFQIYEQYF	-	-	TRBV7-8	TRBJ2-7
TGTGCCAGCAGCGCGGGACAGGGAGCCTACGAGCAGTACTTC	CASSAGQGAYEQYF	TRBD1	-	TRBV5-6	TRBJ2-7
TGTGCCAGCAGCTTAGCGGGGGCCCCAGAGCAGTACTTC	CASSLAGAPEQYF	-	-	TRBV7-2	TRBJ2-7
TGCGCCAGCAGCCCCGCGGGATACGAGCAGTACTTC	CASSPAGYEQYF	-	-	TRBV5-1	TRBJ2-7
TGCAGCACCCATAGAGAGCAGTTCTTC	CSTHREQFF	-	-	TRBV29-1	TRBJ2-1
TGCGCCAGCAGCCAAGCCATCAGGGGCTACGAGCAGTACTTC	CASSQAIRGYEQYF	-	-	TRBV4-1	TRBJ2-7
TGTGCCAGCAGTTCCGGACTAGCGGGAAATGAGGAGACCCAGTACTTC	CASSSGLAGNEETQYF	TRBD2	-	TRBV27	TRBJ2-5
TGTGCCAGCAAAGACCGGGGGTACCTCCTGGAAGCTTTCTTT	CASKDRGYLLEAFF	-	-	TRBV6-1	TRBJ1-1
TGCAGCGTGGGCCCCTCCGGGACTAGCGGGAGTCCCTTCTACGAGCAGTACTTC	CSVGPSGTSGSPFYEQYF	TRBD2	-	TRBV29-1	TRBJ2-7
TGTGCCAGCCTAGCAGGCCTGTTCAATGAGCAGTTCTTC	CASLAGLFNEQFF	-	once	TRBV2	TRBJ2-1
TGTGCCAGCAGCCCTCCGGTGAGTGACACTGAAGCTTTCTTT	CASSPPVSDTEAFF	-	-	TRBV7-9	TRBJ1-1
TGTGCCAGCAGTGATATGGCGGGGGCCGACTACGAGCAGTACTTC	CASSDMAGADYEQYF	-	-	TRBV28	TRBJ2-7
TGTGCCAGCAGCTTTCGGGGCGGGGGCCTCGATGAGCAGTTCTTC	CASSFRGGGLDEQFF	-	-	TRBV7-7	TRBJ2-1
TGTGCCAGCAGCAGCGGACAGGGGACGCAGTACTTC	CASSSGQGTQYF	TRBD1	-	TRBV11-2	TRBJ2-7
TGTGCCAGCAGGACTGTGGAGGGGGGGGAGCTGTTTTTT	CASRTVEGGELFF	-	-	TRBV2	TRBJ2-2